This is a list of T cell receptor beta chains from one sample in a study of Graves' ophthalmopathy and Graves' hyperthyroidism. MiXCR, run by TCRdb on the multiplex PCR reads, gives a single entry per CDR3 protein. The sample has 200,000 to 250,000 distinct CDR3 sequences; 20% to 25% are singletons. Specimen: peripheral blood. These TCRs come from a woman aged 45 to 65 with Graves' ophthalmopathy. Each CDR3 is given with its conserved first and last residue. A D gene is named only where the DNA matches it firmly. Size is stated for part of the rows, as once, few or many counts, or as a class when the clone is expanded.

j_call v_call clone_size d_call cdr3_aa cdr3_nt
TRBJ2-5 TRBV4-1 many - CASSPGRGQETQYF TGCGCCAGCAGCCCGGGCAGGGGCCAAGAGACCCAGTACTTC
TRBJ1-2 TRBV10-3 - - CAISESSGHHNYGYTF TGTGCCATCAGTGAGTCGAGTGGACACCATAACTATGGCTACACCTTC
TRBJ2-7 TRBV28 - - CASSSPGSASLTEQYF TGTGCCAGCAGCTCCCCCGGCAGCGCCTCCTTGACCGAGCAGTACTTC
TRBJ2-5 TRBV20-1 many TRBD1 CSAMDHEGQTEETQYF TGCAGTGCTATGGACCACGAGGGACAGACAGAAGAGACCCAGTACTTC
TRBJ1-2 TRBV13 - TRBD1 CASSSETGVWNYGYTF TGTGCCAGCAGCTCTGAGACAGGGGTATGGAACTATGGCTACACCTTC
TRBJ2-2 TRBV29-1 once TRBD1 CSALTGENTGELFF TGCAGCGCCCTAACAGGGGAGAACACCGGGGAGCTGTTTTTT
TRBJ1-2 TRBV10-3 - - CAISAGELSSGYTF TGTGCCATCAGCGCAGGGGAACTATCCTCTGGCTACACCTTC
TRBJ1-2 TRBV11-2 many TRBD1 CASSLVRGLYGYTF TGTGCCAGCAGCTTAGTCAGGGGGCTATATGGCTACACCTTC
TRBJ1-3 TRBV5-1 - - CASSPANPTGNTIYF TGCGCCAGCAGCCCGGCGAACCCAACTGGAAACACCATATATTTT
TRBJ1-2 TRBV12-3/TRBV12-4 - - CASSFGRGSYGYTF TGTGCCAGCAGTTTTGGCAGGGGAAGCTATGGCTACACCTTC
TRBJ1-2 TRBV30 many TRBD1 CAWKPGGRWNYGYTF TGTGCCTGGAAACCAGGGGGCAGGTGGAACTATGGCTACACCTTC
TRBJ2-5 TRBV28 - - CASSLGWQGVQETQYF TGTGCCAGCAGTCTCGGGTGGCAGGGTGTACAAGAGACCCAGTACTTC
TRBJ2-7 TRBV2 - - CASSQTGRRLYEQYF TGTGCCAGCAGCCAAACGGGCAGGAGACTCTACGAGCAGTACTTC
TRBJ2-5 TRBV18 few - CASSPLRVKPWETQYF TGTGCCAGCTCACCACTCCGGGTCAAACCCTGGGAGACCCAGTACTTC
TRBJ1-6 TRBV15 many - CATSRDRRDRSYNSPPHF TGTGCCACCAGCAGAGATCGCAGGGATCGATCCTATAATTCACCCCCCCACTTT
TRBJ2-7 TRBV6-1 many TRBD2 CATRGAGGSYEQYF TGTGCCACCCGAGGGGCGGGAGGCTCCTACGAGCAGTACTTC
TRBJ2-5 TRBV29-1 many - CSVEEGPRGETQYF TGCAGCGTTGAAGAGGGGCCAAGGGGAGAGACCCAGTACTTC
TRBJ1-1 TRBV29-1 many TRBD1 CSVRRTGRTEAFF TGCAGCGTCCGCCGGACAGGGAGGACTGAAGCTTTCTTT
TRBJ2-7 TRBV19 many TRBD2 CASSARLAGDGDEQYF TGTGCCAGTAGTGCAAGACTAGCGGGAGACGGCGACGAGCAGTACTTC
TRBJ2-7 TRBV28 many TRBD1 CASRPGTGVYEQYF TGTGCCAGCAGGCCCGGGACAGGGGTCTACGAGCAGTACTTC
TRBJ2-7 TRBV7-9 few - CASSLALGGDEQYF TGTGCCAGCAGCTTAGCCCTCGGTGGCGACGAGCAGTACTTC
TRBJ2-5 TRBV7-7 - TRBD1 CASSLIGTAGETQYF TGTGCTAGCAGCTTAATAGGGACAGCTGGGGAGACCCAGTACTTC
TRBJ1-6 TRBV7-9 many - CASSPGSSPLHF TGTGCCAGCAGCCCAGGGAGTTCACCCCTCCACTTT
TRBJ1-1 TRBV24-1 - - CATPQRPGPSTEAFF TGTGCCACACCGCAGCGGCCCGGACCGAGCACTGAAGCTTTCTTT
TRBJ1-1 TRBV27 - - CASSLKLGRLTEAFF TGTGCCAGCAGTCTTAAACTAGGTCGACTTACTGAAGCTTTCTTT
TRBJ1-5 TRBV28 many TRBD1 CASITGAAQPQHF TGTGCCAGCATCACAGGGGCGGCTCAGCCCCAGCATTTT
TRBJ2-7 TRBV2 few TRBD1 CAGGQGAGEQYF TGTGCAGGGGGACAGGGGGCGGGGGAGCAGTACTTC
TRBJ2-4 TRBV6-2/TRBV6-3 - - CASSYPPGKDKNIQYF TGTGCCAGCAGCTACCCCCCCGGGAAAGACAAAAACATTCAGTACTTC
TRBJ1-1 TRBV5-1 many TRBD1 CASSSNLQGRGTEAFF TGCGCCAGCAGCTCGAATTTACAGGGGCGAGGGACTGAAGCTTTCTTT
TRBJ2-7 TRBV2 few - CASSEKGSGAGAGEQYF TGTGCCAGCAGTGAAAAAGGTTCGGGGGCGGGAGCGGGCGAGCAGTACTTC
TRBJ1-1 TRBV24-1 many - CATSRDSNTEAFF TGTGCCACCAGTCGGGATTCGAACACTGAAGCTTTCTTT